This TCR beta chain was recorded in a study of T cells in Graves' hyperthyroidism and ophthalmopathy (dated by TCRdb to between 2018 and 2020). About the study as a whole: Peripheral blood samples were taken at initial diagnosis, before any treatment was given. A discovery cohort of about a hundred patients, 43 with Graves' ophthalmopathy and about 60 with stable Graves' hyperthyroidism, was used to find distinguishing TCR V-J signatures. An independent validation cohort of around 19 hyperthyroidism patients and 17 patients who later progressed to ophthalmopathy tested prospective prediction of ophthalmopathy. The 100 or so discovery patients were randomly split 7:3 into training and test sets. In addition, the study compared T-cell repertoires in thyroid tissue and in blood from 6 or 7 Graves' hyperthyroidism patients. Following sampling, methimazole starting at 30 mg daily was given to hyperthyroidism patients, and high-dose intravenous methylprednisolone was given to ophthalmopathy patients. The paper reports TCR Vbeta CDR3 sequencing of approximately 130 peripheral blood samples: 43 ophthalmopathy, fewer than 80 hyperthyroidism and around 17 progressor patients. Results the study describes overall, beyond this receptor: In validation, the model predicted progression to ophthalmopathy with approximately 71% sensitivity and 72% to 85% specificity, a median of approximately 6.5 months before onset. A 13 V-J signature model separated ophthalmopathy from stable hyperthyroidism, with 87.88% sensitivity and roughly 81% specificity in cross-validation and 80%/75% in testing. Blood samples also contained most of the expanded thyroid clonotypes (frequency above 0.001), which suggests that blood repertoires may reflect thyroid immune responses. Sample size was not statistically predetermined, and investigators were not blinded to group allocation.

The trim is 2 bases for V and 6 bases for J, with a gap of 13 bases between the germline ends. CDR1 and CDR2 are read off the germline V gene as MNHEY and SVGAGI. Its CDR3 holds 14 amino acids, cysteine through phenylalanine. Only the CDR3 region is kept as DNA, spanning 42 bases read in frame from base 1. Ophthalmopathy patients had moderately to severely active disease, with a Clinical Activity Score of 3 or more, a NOSPECS grade of 4 or more, and a disease duration of less than 3 months. Patients with uncontrolled infections, other autoimmune diseases, pregnancy or lactation were excluded. Clinical symptoms, serum thyroxine and TRAb, thyroid ultrasound, and orbital computed tomography formed the basis for the diagnoses. PBMCs were isolated from approximately 10 ml of fresh peripheral blood by Ficoll-Paque density gradient centrifugation. Trizol reagent was used to extract total RNA, and RNA quality was then checked on an Agilent 2100 Bioanalyzer.

The TCR beta CDR3 regions were amplified from the RNA transcripts. A first-round RT-PCR of the TCR CDR3 used the HTBI primer set with the Qiagen OneStep RT-PCR kit. Libraries were constructed in a second round of multiplex PCR, after which size selection and purification were carried out. Paired-end sequencing of the libraries was performed with 100 bp reads on an Illumina HiSeq2000. In the original analysis: SOAPnuke was used to process the raw data, with reads discarded if the reads contained adapters or uncalled bases, had a mean Phred below 15, or lacked an exact constant-primer or identifier match. COPE v1.2.5 was used to merge the high-quality paired reads, and each unique nucleotide sequence was defined as a clonotype. MiTCR v1.1 was used to align the clonotypes against IMGT TRBV, TRBD and TRBJ reference segments. Only V-J combinations with frequency above 0.0001, covering about 99% of repertoires, were analysed. The TCS score was defined as F50 (clonal expansion) divided by E x V (chaos), with BLOSUM62-based TCRdist calculated between CDR3 peptides within each V-J. Welch's t-statistics and random forest reduced fewer than 550 V-J features to some 14, which were used in a naive Bayes classifier (R e1071). TCRdb reran the public reads through fastp at Q25 and MiXCR, keeping productive beta chains. Identical CDR3 protein sequences are pooled into one entry, listed with their most common genes and DNA. What appears here as the V and J calls and clone size reflects TCRdb's work, not the paper's. The table for this sample lists about 400,000 distinct CDR3 sequences; around 15% of them were counted only once. The ten largest clones capture approximately 19% of the sample.

In the case of this clonotype: Its antigen remains unidentified. No much larger clone exists at a distance of one base, and base qualities are not known.

Sequenced input: blood. The sequence joins TRBV6-5 to TRBJ2-5, and TRBD2 may be the D gene, going by 5 matching bases. The sequence was collected from a woman in her fifties or sixties with Graves' ophthalmopathy. Here the CDR3 is given as CASSYEGLRKTQYF. The nucleotide sequence reads TGTGCCAGCAGTTACGAGGGCCTCCGAAAGACCCAGTACTTC.